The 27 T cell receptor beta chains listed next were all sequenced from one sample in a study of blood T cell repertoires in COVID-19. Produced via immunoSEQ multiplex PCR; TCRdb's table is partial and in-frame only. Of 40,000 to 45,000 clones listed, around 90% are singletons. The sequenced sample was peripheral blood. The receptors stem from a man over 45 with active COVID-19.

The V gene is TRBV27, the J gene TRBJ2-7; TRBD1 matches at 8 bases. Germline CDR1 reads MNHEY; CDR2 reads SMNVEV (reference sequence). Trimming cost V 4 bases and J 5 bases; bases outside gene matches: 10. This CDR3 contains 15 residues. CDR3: CASSSSWTGQHEQYF. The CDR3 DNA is TGTGCCAGCAGTTCCTCGTGGACAGGGCAGCACGAGCAGTACTTC.

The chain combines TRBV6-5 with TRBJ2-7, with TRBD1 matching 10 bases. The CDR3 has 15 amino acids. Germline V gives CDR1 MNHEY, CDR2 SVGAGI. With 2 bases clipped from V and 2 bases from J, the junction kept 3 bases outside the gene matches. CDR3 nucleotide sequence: TGTGCCAGCAGTTACCGGGACAGGGGTGCCTACGAGCAGTACTTC. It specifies CASSYRDRGAYEQYF.

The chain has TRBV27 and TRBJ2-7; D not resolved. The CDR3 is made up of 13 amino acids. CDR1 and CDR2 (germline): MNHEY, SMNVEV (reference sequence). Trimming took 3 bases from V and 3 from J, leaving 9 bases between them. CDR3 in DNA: TGTGCCAGCAGTTTTGGGCAAAGCTACGAGCAGTACTTC. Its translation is CASSFGQSYEQYF.

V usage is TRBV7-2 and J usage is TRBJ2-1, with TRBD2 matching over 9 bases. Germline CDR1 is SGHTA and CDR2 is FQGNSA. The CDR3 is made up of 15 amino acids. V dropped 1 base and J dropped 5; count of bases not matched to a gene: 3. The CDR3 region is CASSLGLAGNNEQFF. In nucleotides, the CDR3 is TGTGCCAGCAGCTTAGGTCTAGCGGGGAACAATGAGCAGTTCTTC.

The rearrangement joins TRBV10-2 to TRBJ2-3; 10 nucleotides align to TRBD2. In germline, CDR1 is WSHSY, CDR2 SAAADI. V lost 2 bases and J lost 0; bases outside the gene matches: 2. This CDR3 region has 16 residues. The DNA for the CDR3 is TGCGCCAGCAGTGAGACTAGCGGGATCAGCACAGATACGCAGTATTTT. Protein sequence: CASSETSGISTDTQYF.

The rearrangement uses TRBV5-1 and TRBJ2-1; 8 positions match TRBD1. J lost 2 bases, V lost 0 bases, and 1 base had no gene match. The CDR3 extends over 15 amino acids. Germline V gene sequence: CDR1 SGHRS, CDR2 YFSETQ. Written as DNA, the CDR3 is TGCGCCAGCAGCTTGGGACAGGGGCCCTACAATGAGCAGTTCTTC. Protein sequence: CASSLGQGPYNEQFF.

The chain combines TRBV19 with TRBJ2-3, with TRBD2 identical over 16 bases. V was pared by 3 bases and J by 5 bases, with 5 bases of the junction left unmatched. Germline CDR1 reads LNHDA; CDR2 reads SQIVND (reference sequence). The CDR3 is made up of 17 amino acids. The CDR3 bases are TGTGCCAGTAGTATCCTGGGACTAGCGGGAGGGGGAGATACGCAGTATTTT. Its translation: CASSILGLAGGGDTQYF.

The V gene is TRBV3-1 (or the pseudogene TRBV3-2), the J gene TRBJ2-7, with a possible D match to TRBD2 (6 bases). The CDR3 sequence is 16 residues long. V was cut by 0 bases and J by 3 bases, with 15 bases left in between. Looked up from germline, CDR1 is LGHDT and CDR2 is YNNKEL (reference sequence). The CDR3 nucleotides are TGTGCCAGCAGCCAAGATATAACGGGAGAAGGCTACGAGCAGTACTTC. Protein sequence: CASSQDITGEGYEQYF.

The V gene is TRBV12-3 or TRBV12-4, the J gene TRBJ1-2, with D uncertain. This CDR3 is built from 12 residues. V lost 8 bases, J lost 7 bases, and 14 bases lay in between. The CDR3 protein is CASLGVSSGYTF. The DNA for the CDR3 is TGTGCCAGCCTCGGTGTGTCATCTGGCTACACCTTC.

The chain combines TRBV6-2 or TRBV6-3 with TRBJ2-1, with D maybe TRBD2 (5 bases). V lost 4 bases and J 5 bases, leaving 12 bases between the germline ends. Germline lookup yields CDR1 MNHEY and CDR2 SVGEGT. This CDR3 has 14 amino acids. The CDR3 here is CASSFLEEDNEQFF. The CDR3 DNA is TGTGCCAGCAGTTTCCTTGAGGAGGACAATGAGCAGTTCTTC.

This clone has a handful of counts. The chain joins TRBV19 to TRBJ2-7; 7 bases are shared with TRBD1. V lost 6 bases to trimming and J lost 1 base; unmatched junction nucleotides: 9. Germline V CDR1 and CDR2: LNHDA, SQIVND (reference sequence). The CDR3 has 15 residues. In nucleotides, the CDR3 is TGTGCCAGTAGAGCCGGGACAGCGGATTCCTACGAGCAGTACTTC. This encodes CASRAGTADSYEQYF.

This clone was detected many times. The CDR3 protein is CASSSDGVEQYF. CDR3 nucleotide sequence: TGTGCCAGCAGCTCCGACGGGGTAGAGCAGTACTTC. This sequence joins TRBV7-8 and TRBJ2-7, with a weak D call TRBD2 (5 bases). Germline loops: CDR1 SGHVS, CDR2 FQNEAQ. This CDR3 region has 12 residues. Trimming pared 4 bases from V and 7 bases from J, leaving 11 bases between.

The CDR3 nucleotides are TGTGCCAGCAGCGCCGGGGTATCTGGGGCCAACGTCCTGACTTTC. This sequence encodes CASSAGVSGANVLTF. The J gene is TRBJ2-6, the V gene TRBV6-5, with D possibly matching TRBD2 (5 bases). Germline-derived CDR1 and CDR2 are MNHEY and SVGAGI. Trimming removed 6 bases from V and 1 base from J, with 10 bases in between. The CDR3 totals 15 residues.

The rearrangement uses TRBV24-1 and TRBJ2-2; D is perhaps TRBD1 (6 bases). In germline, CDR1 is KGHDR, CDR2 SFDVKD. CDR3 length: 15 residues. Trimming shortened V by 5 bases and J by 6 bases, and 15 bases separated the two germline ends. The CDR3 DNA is TGTGCCACCAGTGTGATACAGGGTTCCCCCGGGGAGCTGTTTTTT. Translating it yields CATSVIQGSPGELFF.

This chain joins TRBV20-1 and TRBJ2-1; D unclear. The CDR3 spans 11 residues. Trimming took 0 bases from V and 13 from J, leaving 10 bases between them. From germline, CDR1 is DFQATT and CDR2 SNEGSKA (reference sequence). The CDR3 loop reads CSARDLSTQFF. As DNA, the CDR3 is TGCAGTGCTAGAGATCTTAGCACTCAGTTCTTC.

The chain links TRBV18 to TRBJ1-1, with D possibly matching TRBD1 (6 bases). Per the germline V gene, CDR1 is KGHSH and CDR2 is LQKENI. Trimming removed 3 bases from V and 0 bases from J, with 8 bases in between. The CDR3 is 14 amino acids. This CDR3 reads CASSPAGVNTEAFF. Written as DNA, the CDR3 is TGTGCCAGCTCACCGGCAGGGGTGAACACTGAAGCTTTCTTT.

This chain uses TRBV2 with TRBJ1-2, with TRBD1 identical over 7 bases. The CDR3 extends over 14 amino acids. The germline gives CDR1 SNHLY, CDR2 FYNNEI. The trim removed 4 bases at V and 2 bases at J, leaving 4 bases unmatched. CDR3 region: CASSGGQTNYGYTF. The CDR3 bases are TGTGCCAGCAGTGGGGGACAGACGAACTATGGCTACACCTTC.

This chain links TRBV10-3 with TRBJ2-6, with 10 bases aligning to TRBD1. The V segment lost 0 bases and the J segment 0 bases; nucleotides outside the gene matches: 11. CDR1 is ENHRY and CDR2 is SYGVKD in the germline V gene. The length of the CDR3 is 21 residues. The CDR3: CAISESLLPGQGSSGANVLTF. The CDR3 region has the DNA TGTGCCATCAGTGAGTCCCTTTTACCGGGACAGGGGAGCTCTGGGGCCAACGTCCTGACTTTC.

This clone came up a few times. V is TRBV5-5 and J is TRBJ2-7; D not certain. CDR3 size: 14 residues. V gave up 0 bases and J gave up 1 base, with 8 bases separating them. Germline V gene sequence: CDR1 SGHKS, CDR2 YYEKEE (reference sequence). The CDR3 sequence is CASSLVPNSYEQYF. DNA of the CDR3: TGTGCCAGCAGCTTGGTCCCCAATTCCTACGAGCAGTACTTC.

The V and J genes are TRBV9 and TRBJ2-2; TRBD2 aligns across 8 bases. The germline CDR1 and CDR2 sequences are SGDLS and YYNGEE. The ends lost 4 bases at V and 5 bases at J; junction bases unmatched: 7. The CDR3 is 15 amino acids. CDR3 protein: CASSPGGSGTGELFF. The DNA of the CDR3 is TGTGCCAGCAGCCCGGGGGGGAGCGGTACCGGGGAGCTGTTTTTT.

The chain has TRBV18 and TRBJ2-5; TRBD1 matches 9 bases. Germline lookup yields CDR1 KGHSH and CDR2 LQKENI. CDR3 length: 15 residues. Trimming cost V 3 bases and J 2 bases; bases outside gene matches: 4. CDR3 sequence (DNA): TGTGCCAGCTCACCCCTTGGGACAGGGCAAGAGACCCAGTACTTC. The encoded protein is CASSPLGTGQETQYF.

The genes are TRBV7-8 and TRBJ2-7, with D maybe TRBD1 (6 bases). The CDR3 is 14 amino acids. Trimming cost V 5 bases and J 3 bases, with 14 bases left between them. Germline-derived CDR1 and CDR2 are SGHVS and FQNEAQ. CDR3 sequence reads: CASSPWTEFYEQYF. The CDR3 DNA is TGTGCCAGCAGCCCCTGGACAGAGTTCTACGAGCAGTACTTC. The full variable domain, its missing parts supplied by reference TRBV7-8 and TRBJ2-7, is GAGVSQSPRYKVAKRGQDVALRCDPISGHVSLFWYQQALGQGPEFLTYFQNEAQLDKSGLPSDRFFAERPEGSVSTLKIQRTQQEDSAVYLCASSPWTEFYEQYFGPGTRLTVT.

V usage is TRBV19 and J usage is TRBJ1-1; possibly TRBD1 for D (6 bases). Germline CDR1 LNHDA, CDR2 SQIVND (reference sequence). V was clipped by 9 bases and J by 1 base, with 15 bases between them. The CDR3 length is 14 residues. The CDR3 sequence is CASKLGGANTEAFF. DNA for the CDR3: TGTGCCAGCAAACTCGGGGGGGCGAACACTGAAGCTTTCTTT.

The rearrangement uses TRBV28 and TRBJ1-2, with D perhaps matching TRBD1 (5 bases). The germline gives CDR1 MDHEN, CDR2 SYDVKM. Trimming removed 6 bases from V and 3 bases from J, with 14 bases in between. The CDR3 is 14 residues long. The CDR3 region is CASSQLGQYYGYTF. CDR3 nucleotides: TGTGCCAGCAGCCAACTCGGACAATACTATGGCTACACCTTC.

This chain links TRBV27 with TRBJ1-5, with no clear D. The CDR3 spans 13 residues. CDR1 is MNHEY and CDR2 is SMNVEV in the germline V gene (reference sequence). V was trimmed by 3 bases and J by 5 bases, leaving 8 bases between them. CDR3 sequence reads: CASSFQRDQPQHF. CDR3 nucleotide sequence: TGTGCCAGCAGTTTTCAGCGGGATCAGCCCCAGCATTTT.

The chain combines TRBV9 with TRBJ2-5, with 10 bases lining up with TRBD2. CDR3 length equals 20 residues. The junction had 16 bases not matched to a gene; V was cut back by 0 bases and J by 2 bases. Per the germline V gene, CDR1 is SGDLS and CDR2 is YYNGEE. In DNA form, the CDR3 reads TGTGCCAGCAGCGTAGAAGCGGGAGGGCCGGGCCGCCTCCGGCAAGAGACCCAGTACTTC. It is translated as CASSVEAGGPGRLRQETQYF.

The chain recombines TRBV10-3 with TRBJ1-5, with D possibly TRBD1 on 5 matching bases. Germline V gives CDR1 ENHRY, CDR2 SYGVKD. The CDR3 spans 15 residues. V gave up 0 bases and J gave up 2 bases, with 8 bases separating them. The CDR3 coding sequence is TGTGCCATCAGTGAGTCAAAAGGGGGCAATCAGCCCCAGCATTTT. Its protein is CAISESKGGNQPQHF.